A selection of T cell receptor beta chains follows, all from one sample in a study of shared clonotypes between healthy human individuals. Sequencing used immunoSEQ multiplex PCR; TCRdb keeps in-frame clones, though not all of them. The sample has 1.5 million to 1.9 million clones, approximately 98% seen once; the top ten hold roughly 0.45%. The sample taken for sequencing was naive CD4+ T cells sorted from blood. These receptors all stem from a man aged 25 to 45 in good health. The CDR3 runs from the conserved cysteine through the conserved F or W. Each record gives: J gene, V gene, CDR3 protein.

J: TRBJ2-1; V: TRBV25-1; CDR3: CASSGQLFSYNEQFF
J: TRBJ2-1; V: TRBV28; CDR3: CASSLISLFYEQFF
J: TRBJ2-7; V: TRBV7-9; CDR3: CASSLLGGSYEQYF
J: TRBJ2-3; V: TRBV9; CDR3: CASSVGRTSGSVDTQYF
J: TRBJ1-2; V: TRBV2; CDR3: CAQHGGDTGYGYTF
J: TRBJ2-7; V: TRBV6-5; CDR3: CASSLGVANYEQYF
J: TRBJ2-7; V: TRBV7-9; CDR3: CASSFPIADPYEQYF
J: TRBJ2-1; V: TRBV18; CDR3: CASSPQSGVNEQFF
J: TRBJ2-4; V: TRBV11-2; CDR3: CASSSGQGNIQYF
J: TRBJ2-7; V: TRBV6-5; CDR3: CASSSGTSGIYEQYF
J: TRBJ2-7; V: TRBV2; CDR3: CASSENRDVFYEQYF
J: TRBJ2-7; V: TRBV28; CDR3: CASSADRVEQYF
J: TRBJ1-1; V: TRBV9; CDR3: CASSASWRADTEAFF
J: TRBJ2-7; V: TRBV5-1; CDR3: CASSQQVRGVYEQYF
J: TRBJ1-4; V: TRBV5-6; CDR3: CASSLYADLNEKLFF
J: TRBJ2-1; V: TRBV7-7; CDR3: CASSPRDRGRFVNEQFF
J: TRBJ2-3; V: TRBV5-4; CDR3: CASSLGGADTQYF